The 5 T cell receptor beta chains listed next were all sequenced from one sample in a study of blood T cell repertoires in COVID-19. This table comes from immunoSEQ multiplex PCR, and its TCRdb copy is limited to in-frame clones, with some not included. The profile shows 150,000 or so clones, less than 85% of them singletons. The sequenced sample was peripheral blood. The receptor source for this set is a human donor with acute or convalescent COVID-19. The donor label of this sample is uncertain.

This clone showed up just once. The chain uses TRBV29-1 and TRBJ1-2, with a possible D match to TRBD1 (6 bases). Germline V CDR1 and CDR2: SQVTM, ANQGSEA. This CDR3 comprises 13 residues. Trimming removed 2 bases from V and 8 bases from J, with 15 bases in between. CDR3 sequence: CSVEKQGPRGYTF. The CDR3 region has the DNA TGCAGCGTTGAAAAACAGGGACCGAGGGGCTACACCTTC.

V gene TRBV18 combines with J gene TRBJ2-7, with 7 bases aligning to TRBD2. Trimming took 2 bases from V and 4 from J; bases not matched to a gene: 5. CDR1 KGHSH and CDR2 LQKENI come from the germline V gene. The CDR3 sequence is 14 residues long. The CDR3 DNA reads TGTGCCAGCTCACCAGACACCGGGGGGTACGAGCAGTACTTC. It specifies CASSPDTGGYEQYF. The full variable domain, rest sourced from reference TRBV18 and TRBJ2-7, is NAGVMQNPRHLVRRRGQEARLRCSPMKGHSHVYWYRQLPEEGLKFMVYLQKENIIDESGMPKERFSAEFPKEGPSILRIQQVVRGDSAAYFCASSPDTGGYEQYFGPGTRLTVT.

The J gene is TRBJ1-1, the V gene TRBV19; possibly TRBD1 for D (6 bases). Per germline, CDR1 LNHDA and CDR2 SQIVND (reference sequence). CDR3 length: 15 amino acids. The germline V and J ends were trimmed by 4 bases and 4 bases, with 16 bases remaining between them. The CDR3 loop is CASSTGGPEGTEAFF. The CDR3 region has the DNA TGTGCCAGTAGTACGGGGGGCCCAGAGGGCACTGAAGCTTTCTTT. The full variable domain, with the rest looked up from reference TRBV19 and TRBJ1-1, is DGGITQSPKYLFRKEGQNVTLSCEQNLNHDAMYWYRQDPGQGLRLIYYSQIVNDFQKGDIAEGYSVSREKKESFPLTVTSAQKNPTAFYLCASSTGGPEGTEAFFGQGTRLTVV.

CDR3 region: CASSFPTSGGAVNEQFF. The CDR3 region has the DNA TGTGCCAGCAGCTTCCCGACTAGCGGGGGGGCTGTGAATGAGCAGTTCTTC. The chain has TRBV7-2 and TRBJ2-1; 14 bases are shared with TRBD2. With V trimmed by 3 bases and J by 7 bases, 8 bases remained unmatched. The V gene's germline CDR1 is SGHTA and CDR2 FQGNSA. CDR3 length: 17 amino acids. Full variable domain (outside the CDR3, taken from reference TRBV7-2 and TRBJ2-1): GAGVSQSPSNKVTEKGKDVELRCDPISGHTALYWYRQSLGQGLEFLIYFQGNSAPDKSGLPSDRFSAERTGGSVSTLTIQRTQQEDSAVYLCASSFPTSGGAVNEQFFGPGTRLTVL.

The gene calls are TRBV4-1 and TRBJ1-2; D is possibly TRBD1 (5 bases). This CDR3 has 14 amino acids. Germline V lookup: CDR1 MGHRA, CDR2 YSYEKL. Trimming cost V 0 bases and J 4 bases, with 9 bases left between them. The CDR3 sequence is CASSQDGRGYGYTF. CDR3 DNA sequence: TGCGCCAGCAGCCAAGATGGGAGGGGCTATGGCTACACCTTC.